This section outlines one TCR beta chain sequence together with its context. The data originate from a study of blood T cell repertoires in COVID-19. As for the study in general: The samples span acute and convalescent COVID-19 from the United States, Italy and Spain. T cells, B-cell-depleted T cells, or PBMCs supplied cDNA or gDNA.

As processed by the authors: Cell counts per sample came from amplifying reference gene primers. Generated by immunoSEQ multiplex PCR, the TCRdb table keeps only in-frame clones and is missing some. V and J calls and clone size are given by that table; D and trimming were obtained from the DNA. This table has a few hundred thousand clones, roughly 88% appearing once. Germline CDR1 MNHNY, CDR2 SVGAGI (reference sequence). The CDR3 sequence is 15 residues long. V dropped 4 bases and J dropped 4; count of bases not matched to a gene: 4. The Seattle patients, enrolled during active infection, were followed longitudinally.

The sequenced sample was peripheral blood. This TCR was recovered from a woman in her seventies with COVID-19, enrolled during active disease. The chain combines TRBV6-6 with TRBJ1-4; 9 bases agree with TRBD1. The CDR3 loop is CASSSPGQGNEKLFF. The CDR3 DNA reads as TGTGCCAGCAGTTCGCCGGGACAGGGTAATGAAAAACTGTTTTTT.